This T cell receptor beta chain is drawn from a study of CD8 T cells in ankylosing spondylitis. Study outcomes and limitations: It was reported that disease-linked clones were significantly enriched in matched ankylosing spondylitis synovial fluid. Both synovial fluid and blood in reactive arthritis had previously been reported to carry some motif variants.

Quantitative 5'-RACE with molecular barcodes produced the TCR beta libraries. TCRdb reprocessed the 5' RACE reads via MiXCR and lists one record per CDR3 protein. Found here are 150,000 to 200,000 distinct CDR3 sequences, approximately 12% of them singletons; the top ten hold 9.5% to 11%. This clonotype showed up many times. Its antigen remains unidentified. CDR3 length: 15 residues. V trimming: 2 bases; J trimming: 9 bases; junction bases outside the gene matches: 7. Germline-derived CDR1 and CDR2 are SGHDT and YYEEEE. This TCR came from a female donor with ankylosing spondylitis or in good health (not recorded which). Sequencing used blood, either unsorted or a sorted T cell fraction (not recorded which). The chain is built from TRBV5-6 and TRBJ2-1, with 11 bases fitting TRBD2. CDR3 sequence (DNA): TGTGCCAGCAGCTTACCGGGACTAGCGGTTAGTGAGCAGTTCTTC. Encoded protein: CASSLPGLAVSEQFF. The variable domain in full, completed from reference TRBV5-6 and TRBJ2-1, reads DAGVTQSPTHLIKTRGQQVTLRCSPKSGHDTVSWYQQALGQGPQFIFQYYEEEERQRGNFPDRFSGHQFPNYSSELNVNALLLGDSALYLCASSLPGLAVSEQFFGPGTRLTVL.